Below, 21 T cell receptor beta chains from the same sample are listed, as sequenced in a study of shared clonotypes between healthy human individuals. Sequenced by immunoSEQ multiplex PCR; TCRdb stores in-frame clones only, minus some. This sample has around 940,000 clones, with about three quarters found just once. The sample consisted of memory CD4+ T cells sorted from blood. Subset described: CD45RA-negative fraction. These receptors all come from a man younger than 30 in good health.

This clone was detected once. The chain combines TRBV6-5 with TRBJ2-3; D remains unclear. Between the trimmed V and J ends, which lost 6 bases and 4 bases, there was a span of 11 bases. The germline gives CDR1 MNHEY, CDR2 SVGAGI. The CDR3 totals 13 residues. This CDR3 is CASSSPGSDTQYF. The CDR3 DNA follows: TGTGCCAGCAGCTCCCCAGGTTCAGATACGCAGTATTTT.

Concerning this clone: Other DNA sequences from this sample encode an identical CDR3 as well. The chain joins TRBV30 to TRBJ1-3; D unclear. Germline loops: CDR1 GTSNPN, CDR2 SVGIG (reference sequence). CDR3 length: 13 residues. V was clipped by 1 base and J by 4 bases, with 8 bases between them. CDR3 region: CAWSALPGNTIYF. In DNA form, the CDR3 reads TGTGCCTGGAGTGCCCTACCGGGAAACACCATATATTTT.

The V call is TRBV6-5, the J call TRBJ1-6; TRBD1 agrees at 7 bases. Germline V gene sequence: CDR1 MNHEY, CDR2 SVGAGI. The CDR3 loop spans 14 amino acids. J was trimmed by 9 bases and V by 4 bases; bases with no gene match: 6. The CDR3 sequence is CASSWDSGGSPLHF. The CDR3, as DNA: TGTGCCAGCAGTTGGGACAGCGGGGGTTCACCCCTCCACTTT.

J is TRBJ2-2 and V is TRBV11-2; tentatively, D is TRBD1 or TRBD2 (5 bases each). Trimming pared 6 bases from V and 5 bases from J, leaving 16 bases between. Germline V CDR1 and CDR2: SGHAT, FQNNGV. The CDR3 is made up of 15 amino acids. The CDR3 spells CASSPTGTATGELFF. The DNA of the CDR3 is TGTGCCAGCAGTCCGACCGGGACGGCGACCGGGGAGCTGTTTTTT.

The chain is built from TRBV7-9 and TRBJ1-6, with D perhaps TRBD1 (5 bases). V gave up 5 bases and J gave up 5 bases, with 10 bases separating them. Germline V gene lookup returns CDR1 SEHNR and CDR2 FQNEAQ (reference sequence). The CDR3 extends over 14 amino acids. CDR3 sequence: CASSEVGDNSPLHF. The CDR3 coding sequence is TGTGCCAGCAGCGAGGTGGGGGATAATTCACCCCTCCACTTT. Combining the CDR3 with reference TRBV7-9 and TRBJ1-6 gives the whole variable domain DTGVSQNPRHKITKRGQNVTFRCDPISEHNRLYWYRQTLGQGPEFLTYFQNEAQLEKSRLLSDRFSAERPKGSFSTLEIQRTEQGDSAMYLCASSEVGDNSPLHFGNGTRLTVT.

This chain joins TRBV6-1 and TRBJ1-6; D not resolved. The CDR3 extends over 15 amino acids. Trimming removed 2 bases at V and 7 bases at J, with 12 bases between. Germline assignment: CDR1 MNHNS and CDR2 SASEGT. This chain's CDR3 is CASSERLGPNSPLHF. CDR3 nucleotide sequence: TGTGCCAGCAGTGAACGGCTAGGGCCAAATTCACCCCTCCACTTT.

The chain combines TRBV7-4 with TRBJ2-2; weak D call: TRBD2 (6 bases). CDR3 length: 21 amino acids. Germline V gives CDR1 SGHVT, CDR2 SQSDAQ. Trimming took 5 bases from V and 5 from J, leaving 33 bases between them. The CDR3 reads CASSPHGWLLAERRDTGELFF. As DNA, the CDR3 is TGTGCCAGCAGCCCACACGGCTGGTTACTAGCTGAGAGACGAGATACCGGGGAGCTGTTTTTT. The complete variable domain, with remaining parts taken from reference TRBV7-4 and TRBJ2-2, reads GAGVSQSPRYKVAKRGRDVALRCDSISGHVTLYWYRQTLGQGSEVLTYSQSDAQRDKSGRPSGRFSAERPERSVSTLKIQRTEQGDSAVYLCASSPHGWLLAERRDTGELFFGEGSRLTVL.

This chain uses TRBV18 with TRBJ2-7; D might be TRBD1 or TRBD2, each matching 5 bases. Germline lookup yields CDR1 KGHSH and CDR2 LQKENI. This CDR3 has 14 residues. Trimming took 3 bases from V and 2 from J, leaving 11 bases between them. As DNA, the CDR3 is TGTGCCAGCTCACCCCGGGACGGAGCCTACGAGCAGTACTTC. Protein product: CASSPRDGAYEQYF.

This clone occurred a few times. Distinct nucleotide sequences in the sample also encode this CDR3. This chain uses TRBV5-6 with TRBJ1-2, with no clear D. V gave up 0 bases and J gave up 2 bases, with 5 bases separating them. From germline, CDR1 is SGHDT and CDR2 YYEEEE. CDR3 length equals 13 residues. As DNA, the CDR3 is TGTGCCAGCAGCTTGGACTCAAACTATGGCTACACCTTC. Protein sequence: CASSLDSNYGYTF.

The CDR3 DNA follows: TGTGCCAGCGGGGGACAGGGTGGCACGCCCTATGGCTACACCTTC. As protein: CASGGQGGTPYGYTF. The V call is TRBV2, the J call TRBJ1-2, with 9 nucleotides matching TRBD1. The CDR3 contains 15 residues. The germline V gene has CDR1 SNHLY and CDR2 FYNNEI. The V and J ends lost 8 bases and 4 bases, in that order; junction bases with no gene match: 11.

In its sample, this clone was seen a few times. The V call is TRBV2, the J call TRBJ1-3, with no clear D. The CDR3 sequence is 15 residues long. V lost 3 bases to trimming and J lost 4 bases, with 13 bases between them. From germline, CDR1 is SNHLY and CDR2 FYNNEI. This CDR3 is CASSDGGLRGNTIYF. CDR3 DNA: TGTGCCAGCAGTGATGGTGGCTTGAGGGGAAACACCATATATTTT.

V usage is TRBV7-2 and J usage is TRBJ2-2; D unclear. CDR3 length: 15 residues. Germline loops: CDR1 SGHTA, CDR2 FQGNSA. The germline V and J ends were trimmed by 2 bases and 2 bases, with 9 bases remaining between them. CDR3 nucleotide sequence: TGTGCCAGCAGCTTACAAGGGCTAAACACCGGGGAGCTGTTTTTT. It is translated as CASSLQGLNTGELFF.

The CDR3 loop reads CASSESWRGVPAGELFF. The DNA of the CDR3 is TGTGCCAGCAGTGAATCCTGGAGGGGGGTTCCGGCCGGGGAGCTGTTTTTT. This chain joins TRBV6-1 and TRBJ2-2; either TRBD1 or TRBD2 may supply D (6 bases each). The length of the CDR3 is 17 residues. Germline values: CDR1 MNHNS, CDR2 SASEGT. The V end was cut by 2 bases, the J end by 6 bases, with 19 bases between.

The chain joins TRBV27 to TRBJ2-7; 12 bases align to TRBD1. There are 17 residues in the CDR3. V lost 0 bases and J lost 3; bases outside the gene matches: 6. CDR1 and CDR2 from the germline V gene are MNHEY and SMNVEV (reference sequence). The CDR3 DNA sequence: TGTGCCAGCAGTTTATCGGGGACAGGGGGCGACTTCTACGAGCAGTACTTC. Translated, it gives CASSLSGTGGDFYEQYF.

This clone appeared once. The chain carries TRBV28 and TRBJ1-5; weak D call: TRBD1 (6 bases). CDR1 and CDR2 from the germline V gene are MDHEN and SYDVKM. The CDR3 has 15 amino acids. V dropped 4 bases and J dropped 4 bases, with 14 bases sitting between them. The CDR3: CASSSQGQANQPQHF. The DNA of the CDR3 is TGTGCCAGCAGTTCCCAGGGGCAGGCAAATCAGCCCCAGCATTTT.

This clone was seen a handful of times. V is TRBV28 and J is TRBJ1-2; 7 positions agree with TRBD1. V lost 3 bases to trimming and J lost 4 bases; unmatched junction nucleotides: 5. Germline loops: CDR1 MDHEN, CDR2 SYDVKM. CDR3 length: 14 residues. For the CDR3, the DNA is TGTGCCAGCAGTTTGACAGGGAAGGGCTATGGCTACACCTTC. Its protein product is CASSLTGKGYGYTF.

The genes are TRBV10-3 and TRBJ2-7; 7 bases line up with TRBD2. Losses at the gene ends were 7 bases for V and 0 bases for J; bases not matched to a gene: 6. CDR1 is ENHRY, CDR2 SYGVKD, per germline. CDR3 size: 14 residues. CDR3 residues: CAITGREGSYEQYF. The CDR3 DNA reads as TGTGCCATCACTGGCAGGGAGGGCTCCTACGAGCAGTACTTC.

The chain employs TRBV29-1 and TRBJ1-2; D gene uncertain. The ends were cut back, 1 base at V and 4 bases at J, with 16 bases in the middle. This CDR3 region has 15 residues. Germline V gives CDR1 SQVTM, CDR2 ANQGSEA. Written as DNA, the CDR3 is TGCAGCGTTGAAGTTTCACGGGCTTCGAGCTATGGCTACACCTTC. It encodes CSVEVSRASSYGYTF.

This clone has more than one count but fewer than ten. The rearrangement uses TRBV2 and TRBJ2-5; 16 nucleotides agree with TRBD2. The CDR3 length is 16 residues. CDR1 and CDR2 (germline): SNHLY, FYNNEI. V lost 6 bases and J lost 4; bases outside the gene matches: 5. The DNA of the CDR3 is TGTGCCAGCAGCGAGGGGACTAGCGGGAGGGTAGAGACCCAGTACTTC. Its translation: CASSEGTSGRVETQYF.

This rearrangement joins TRBV5-1 to TRBJ2-3; 16 bases map to TRBD2. The length of the CDR3 is 18 residues. Germline trimming cut 5 bases from V and 4 bases from J; bases unmatched to any gene: 10. Germline values: CDR1 SGHRS, CDR2 YFSETQ. For the CDR3, the DNA is TGCGCCAGCAGACTAGGGACTAGCGGGAGGGCCGGGGCAGATACGCAGTATTTT. Protein product: CASRLGTSGRAGADTQYF.

This chain joins TRBV28 and TRBJ1-4, with D hard to call. The CDR3 consists of 11 residues. The V gene's germline CDR1 is MDHEN and CDR2 SYDVKM. Trimming took off 3 bases at V and 8 bases at J, with 4 bases between the two ends. CDR3 sequence reads: CASSFEEKLFF. CDR3 in DNA: TGTGCCAGCAGTTTCGAGGAAAAACTGTTTTTT.